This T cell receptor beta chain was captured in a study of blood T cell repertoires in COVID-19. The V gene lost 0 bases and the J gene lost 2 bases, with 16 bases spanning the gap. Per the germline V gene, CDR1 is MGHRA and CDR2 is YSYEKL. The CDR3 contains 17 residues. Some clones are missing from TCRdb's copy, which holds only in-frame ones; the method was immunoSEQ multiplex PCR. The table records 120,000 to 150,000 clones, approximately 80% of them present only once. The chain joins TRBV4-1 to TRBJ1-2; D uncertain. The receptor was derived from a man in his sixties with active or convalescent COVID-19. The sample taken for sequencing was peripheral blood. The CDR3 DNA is TGCGCCAGCAGCCAAGAACCGGGAACCAACCGGAACTATGGCTACACCTTC. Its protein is CASSQEPGTNRNYGYTF.